Below, one T cell receptor beta chain is given with its context. This table comes from immunoSEQ multiplex PCR, and its TCRdb copy is limited to in-frame clones, with some not included. Of approximately 82,000 clones listed, 60% to 65% were seen once; the top ten hold under 65%. These data belong to a study of shared clonotypes between healthy human individuals. Germline V lookup: CDR1 SGHDT, CDR2 YYEEEE. This CDR3 region has 16 residues. Trimming cost V 0 bases and J 5 bases; bases outside gene matches: 8. Sequenced: memory CD8+ T cells sorted from blood. Specified subset: CD45RO+ cells pooled with CCR7-negative TemRA cells. The chain has TRBV5-6 and TRBJ2-5, with 9 positions matching TRBD2. The source is a man in his thirties or forties in good health. CDR3 region: CASSLASSGSGETQYF. Written as DNA, the CDR3 is TGTGCCAGCAGCTTGGCCAGTAGCGGGAGCGGGGAGACCCAGTACTTC.